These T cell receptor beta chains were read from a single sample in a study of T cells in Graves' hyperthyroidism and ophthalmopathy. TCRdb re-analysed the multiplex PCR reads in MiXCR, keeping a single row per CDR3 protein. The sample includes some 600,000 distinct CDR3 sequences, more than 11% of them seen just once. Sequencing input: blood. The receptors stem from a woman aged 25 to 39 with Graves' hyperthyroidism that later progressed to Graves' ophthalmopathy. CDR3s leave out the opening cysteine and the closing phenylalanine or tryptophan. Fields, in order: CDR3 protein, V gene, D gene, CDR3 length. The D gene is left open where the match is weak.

CDR3: ASSETSGYTGELF; V: TRBV6-4; D: TRBD2; length: 13
CDR3: ASSLSVVSSELYEQY; V: TRBV27; D: .; length: 15
CDR3: ASNQGGTSGYEQY; V: TRBV28; D: TRBD2; length: 13
CDR3: ASTLGTGGDQPQH; V: TRBV12-3/TRBV12-4; D: TRBD1; length: 13
CDR3: SVEIAGDYEQY; V: TRBV29-1; D: TRBD2; length: 11
CDR3: ASSLEGRPLSHEQF; V: TRBV11-2; D: .; length: 14
CDR3: ASSYSDAYEQY; V: TRBV6-5; D: .; length: 11
CDR3: ASSTGTGAVLEAF; V: TRBV19; D: TRBD1; length: 13
CDR3: ASITLKGGTTGELF; V: TRBV28; D: .; length: 14
CDR3: ASSALAGGPDTQY; V: TRBV11-1; D: TRBD2; length: 13
CDR3: SASKDRGQSNEKLF; V: TRBV20-1; D: TRBD1; length: 14
CDR3: ASSPRLGDEQF; V: TRBV5-4; D: .; length: 11
CDR3: ASSPGGTNTGELF; V: TRBV7-3; D: .; length: 13
CDR3: ASSGQAGLYNEQF; V: TRBV7-2; D: TRBD2; length: 13
CDR3: ASTPGDYGYT; V: TRBV28; D: .; length: 10
CDR3: ASTGEWDTGELF; V: TRBV10-2; D: .; length: 12
CDR3: ASSLDPQGSYEQY; V: TRBV27; D: .; length: 13
CDR3: ASSQPGSYGYT; V: TRBV4-1; D: .; length: 11
CDR3: ASSLVGAMYNEQF; V: TRBV11-2; D: .; length: 13
CDR3: ASSPEGLNTGELF; V: TRBV5-8; D: TRBD2; length: 13
CDR3: ASSLMEDSYEQY; V: TRBV11-2; D: .; length: 12
CDR3: ASSLSIRGRGGTDTQY; V: TRBV5-6; D: TRBD1; length: 16
CDR3: ASSLAGRKNEQF; V: TRBV7-9; D: .; length: 12
CDR3: ASSPRGGGGVNTEAF; V: TRBV18; D: .; length: 15
CDR3: ASSQDVGEAF; V: TRBV4-3; D: .; length: 10
CDR3: ASTEGAGGDNEQF; V: TRBV13; D: TRBD2; length: 13
CDR3: ASSPSGSGNEQF; V: TRBV7-9; D: TRBD2; length: 12
CDR3: SARRHLTGELF; V: TRBV20-1; D: .; length: 11
CDR3: AISPGLGANEQF; V: TRBV10-3; D: TRBD2; length: 12
CDR3: ASSLGGVQETQY; V: TRBV28; D: .; length: 12
CDR3: ASSPETGGYTDTQY; V: TRBV12-3/TRBV12-4; D: TRBD1; length: 14
CDR3: ASGTGLPYEQY; V: TRBV28; D: .; length: 11
CDR3: ASSQVSRAEQY; V: TRBV4-3; D: .; length: 11
CDR3: ATALTGQVYEQY; V: TRBV6-1; D: .; length: 12
CDR3: ASSQDVDEQF; V: TRBV4-1; D: .; length: 10
CDR3: ASSRSSGEAEAF; V: TRBV7-9; D: .; length: 12
CDR3: ASSVVYGGELF; V: TRBV9; D: .; length: 11
CDR3: ASTRGQGTTEAF; V: TRBV27; D: TRBD1; length: 12
CDR3: SATTGEYTGAF; V: TRBV20-1; D: TRBD1; length: 11
CDR3: ASSLAEDRENYGYT; V: TRBV5-4; D: TRBD1; length: 14
CDR3: ATSDPSSYNEQF; V: TRBV24-1; D: .; length: 12
CDR3: ASKEPSLTDTQY; V: TRBV6-1; D: .; length: 12
CDR3: ASSPGTSGSYDTQY; V: TRBV7-8; D: TRBD2; length: 14
CDR3: ASSYSRDQLIYEQY; V: TRBV6-2/TRBV6-3; D: .; length: 14
CDR3: ASSLNRSGNNSPLH; V: TRBV7-2; D: .; length: 14
CDR3: ASSPPLGPISYEQY; V: TRBV7-9; D: .; length: 14
CDR3: ASSQDLRGYGYT; V: TRBV3-1; D: .; length: 12
CDR3: ASSAQDYNEQF; V: TRBV27; D: .; length: 11
CDR3: AWVGQGNTEAF; V: TRBV30; D: .; length: 11
CDR3: SVEDPQTLDNEQF; V: TRBV29-1; D: .; length: 13
CDR3: ASSSIRTGRLRPEAF; V: TRBV12-3/TRBV12-4; D: TRBD1; length: 15
CDR3: ASSQGQGRPTGEQY; V: TRBV4-3; D: TRBD1; length: 14
CDR3: ASGSSGRYNEQY; V: TRBV2; D: TRBD2; length: 12
CDR3: ASSAQGGADTQY; V: TRBV5-5; D: .; length: 12
CDR3: ASRRTSGEGAQETQY; V: TRBV6-1; D: TRBD2; length: 15
CDR3: ASSSQRRGLNEKLF; V: TRBV11-3; D: .; length: 14
CDR3: ASRYRAGGTGELF; V: TRBV13; D: .; length: 13